The 23 T cell receptor beta chains in this list originate from one sample, sequenced in a study of blood T cell repertoires in COVID-19. Clones were sequenced by immunoSEQ multiplex PCR, and TCRdb holds only the in-frame ones, with some missing. Of some 130,000 clones detected, 85% appear once; the ten largest clones hold 3.5% to 5%. The sequenced material came from peripheral blood. All receptors derive from a human donor in a cohort sampled during active COVID-19.

With regard to this clone: The junction does not match germline at one end; this may be a read error. The chain carries TRBV5-8 and TRBJ1-6; D is possibly TRBD1 (6 bases). From germline, CDR1 is SGHTS and CDR2 YDEGEE. The CDR3 is made up of 13 amino acids. CDR3 loop: CASSFGTYSPSDF. CDR3 coding DNA: TGTGCCAGCAGCTTCGGGACATATTCACCGAGTGACTTT.

V is TRBV6-2 or TRBV6-3 and J is TRBJ1-3; D gene unclear. The CDR3 runs 15 residues. Trimming shortened V by 2 bases and J by 1 base, and 9 bases separated the two germline ends. CDR1 is MNHEY, CDR2 SVGEGT, per germline. The CDR3 region has the DNA TGTGCCAGCAGTTACGGGAGGACGTCTGGAAACACCATATATTTT. Translation gives CASSYGRTSGNTIYF.

The chain combines TRBV6-1 with TRBJ2-3, with D possibly matching TRBD2 (6 bases). The germline V gene encodes CDR1 MNHNS and CDR2 SASEGT. CDR3 length: 16 residues. V was pared by 0 bases and J by 4 bases, with 14 bases between. The CDR3 loop is CASSEAAGSWPDTQYF. CDR3 DNA sequence: TGTGCCAGCAGTGAAGCGGCGGGATCTTGGCCAGATACGCAGTATTTT.

The rearrangement joins TRBV7-9 to TRBJ1-2, with D perhaps matching TRBD1 (5 bases). The CDR3 covers 16 residues. Germline CDR1 reads SEHNR; CDR2 reads FQNEAQ (reference sequence). V shed 1 base and J shed 0 bases, with 12 bases lying between them. CDR3: CASSLVVRTPNYGYTF. The CDR3 coding sequence is TGTGCCAGCAGCTTAGTGGTTCGGACACCTAACTATGGCTACACCTTC.

The chain employs TRBV9 and TRBJ2-1; maybe TRBD1 (6 bases). V lost 0 bases and J 7 bases, leaving 11 bases between the germline ends. This CDR3 comprises 14 residues. Germline assignment: CDR1 SGDLS and CDR2 YYNGEE. The CDR3: CASSVGTAGNEQFF. The CDR3 DNA reads TGTGCCAGCAGCGTAGGGACAGCCGGGAATGAGCAGTTCTTC.

This clone was observed once. The chain links TRBV30 to TRBJ2-7, with D perhaps matching TRBD1 or TRBD2 (5 bases each). Germline V lookup: CDR1 GTSNPN, CDR2 SVGIG (reference sequence). This CDR3 region has 13 residues. V dropped 5 bases and J dropped 6 bases, with 17 bases sitting between them. The CDR3 DNA is TGTGCCTGGGGGGCCGGGATTCCCGGCGAGCAGTACTTC. Its protein product is CAWGAGIPGEQYF.

The rearrangement uses TRBV15 and TRBJ2-7; TRBD1 is a possible D gene (5 bases). The CDR3 has 13 amino acids. V dropped 0 bases and J dropped 5 bases, with 8 bases sitting between them. Germline V lookup: CDR1 LNHNV, CDR2 YYDKDF (reference sequence). The CDR3 DNA is TGTGCCACCAGCAGAGATGCAGGGCACGAGCAGTACTTC. Protein sequence: CATSRDAGHEQYF.

This CDR3 reads CASSPPAGAGNTIYF. CDR3 sequence (DNA): TGTGCCAGCAGCCCCCCGGCGGGGGCTGGAAACACCATATATTTT. V gene TRBV7-9 combines with J gene TRBJ1-3; possibly TRBD1 for D (5 bases). Germline V gene data show CDR1 as SEHNR and CDR2 as FQNEAQ (reference sequence). This CDR3 spans 15 amino acids. V lost 5 bases to trimming and J lost 2 bases, with 13 bases between them.

The gene calls are TRBV7-2 and TRBJ2-1; 7 bases map to TRBD1. Trimming took 2 bases from V and 3 from J; bases not matched to a gene: 7. The CDR3 has 16 amino acids. Germline V gives CDR1 SGHTA, CDR2 FQGNSA. The CDR3 protein is CASSLFASGGYNEQFF. The CDR3 nucleotides read TGTGCCAGCAGCTTATTCGCCTCAGGGGGCTACAATGAGCAGTTCTTC.

This chain uses TRBV29-1 with TRBJ2-6, with no clear D. The CDR3 runs 12 residues. The germline V gene encodes CDR1 SQVTM and CDR2 ANQGSEA. With 5 bases removed from V and 2 bases from J, the gap between germline ends came to 4 bases. The CDR3 DNA follows: TGCAGCGTTCCAACTGGGGCCAACGTCCTGACTTTC. It specifies CSVPTGANVLTF.

The chain recombines TRBV11-2 with TRBJ1-3; D possibly corresponds to TRBD1 (6 bases). The CDR3 loop spans 15 amino acids. The V gene's germline CDR1 is SGHAT and CDR2 FQNNGV. The V end was cut by 3 bases, the J end by 0 bases, with 9 bases between. CDR3 residues: CASSFQGSSGNTIYF. The CDR3 DNA sequence: TGTGCCAGCAGCTTCCAGGGGAGCTCTGGAAACACCATATATTTT.

This clone was counted once. The chain couples TRBV5-1 to TRBJ2-2, with a possible D match to TRBD2 (6 bases). The germline CDR1 and CDR2 sequences are SGHRS and YFSETQ. V was shortened by 3 bases and J by 5 bases, with 11 bases between the two germline ends. The CDR3 loop spans 14 amino acids. CDR3 in amino acids: CASSSVAGTGELFF. The CDR3 DNA follows: TGCGCCAGCAGCTCTGTCGCGGGGACCGGGGAGCTGTTTTTT. Together with reference TRBV5-1 and TRBJ2-2, the CDR3 gives the full variable domain: KAGVTQTPRYLIKTRGQQVTLSCSPISGHRSVSWYQQTPGQGLQFLFEYFSETQRNKGNFPGRFSGRQFSNSRSEMNVSTLELGDSALYLCASSSVAGTGELFFGEGSRLTVL.

The J gene is TRBJ1-1, the V gene TRBV6-5; no definite D call. Per germline, CDR1 MNHEY and CDR2 SVGAGI. The CDR3 length is 14 residues. V lost 0 bases and J lost 10, with 15 bases in between. The CDR3 DNA reads TGTGCCAGCAGTTACTCGACGGCTAGGTCCGGAGCTTTCTTT. It is translated as CASSYSTARSGAFF.

This rearrangement joins TRBV11-3 to TRBJ2-1, with D possibly TRBD2 on 6 matching bases. Trimming removed 3 bases at V and 3 bases at J, with 12 bases between. The CDR3 covers 15 residues. Germline CDR1 SGHNT, CDR2 YENEEA. This CDR3 reads CASSFLAGLYNEQFF. As DNA, the CDR3 is TGTGCCAGCAGCTTCCTGGCGGGACTCTACAATGAGCAGTTCTTC.

V is TRBV5-8 and J is TRBJ2-5, with a weak D call TRBD1 (6 bases). V dropped 4 bases and J dropped 4 bases, with 17 bases sitting between them. The CDR3 totals 15 residues. Germline V gene data show CDR1 as SGHTS and CDR2 as YDEGEE. CDR3 coding DNA: TGTGCCAGCAGCCCGACAGGATTTAGAGGAGAGACCCAGTACTTC. Amino acids: CASSPTGFRGETQYF.

The CDR3 here is CASSQVAAEQYF. In DNA, the CDR3 is TGTGCCAGCAGCCAAGTCGCGGCCGAGCAGTACTTC. The rearrangement uses TRBV3-1 (or the pseudogene TRBV3-2) and TRBJ2-7; no firm D call. The length of the CDR3 is 12 residues. Germline V CDR1 and CDR2: LGHDT, YNNKEL (reference sequence). With 1 base removed from V and 6 bases from J, the gap between germline ends came to 7 bases.

The rearrangement joins TRBV7-9 to TRBJ2-7; TRBD1 aligns across 11 bases. Germline V CDR1 and CDR2: SEHNR, FQNEAQ (reference sequence). The CDR3 has 16 residues. After removal of 1 base from V and 1 base from J, the junction contained 3 bases not matched to a gene. The CDR3 nucleotides are TGTGCCAGCAGCTTAGGAGGGACAGGGGGATCCTACGAGCAGTACTTC. Translating it yields CASSLGGTGGSYEQYF.

The chain has TRBV24-1 and TRBJ2-5; D may be TRBD2 (6 bases). CDR1 and CDR2 from the germline V gene are KGHDR and SFDVKD. Trimming took 4 bases from V and 9 from J, leaving 14 bases between them. This CDR3 has 13 amino acids. The CDR3 loop reads CATSEWDFTSQYF. The CDR3 nucleotides are TGTGCCACCAGTGAGTGGGACTTTACTTCCCAGTACTTC.

The chain carries TRBV9 and TRBJ1-3; D is unresolved. With 2 bases removed from V and 1 base from J, the gap between germline ends came to 7 bases. Germline CDR1 is SGDLS and CDR2 is YYNGEE. This CDR3 region has 14 residues. The CDR3 is CASSVVGSGNTIYF. CDR3 nucleotides: TGTGCCAGCAGCGTTGTCGGGTCTGGAAACACCATATATTTT.

V usage is TRBV19 and J usage is TRBJ1-6; no firm D call. Per germline, CDR1 LNHDA and CDR2 SQIVND (reference sequence). The CDR3 sequence is 13 residues long. V lost 5 bases to trimming and J lost 7 bases, with 9 bases between them. The CDR3 sequence is CASSSQSNSPLHF. In DNA form, the CDR3 reads TGTGCCAGTAGTTCACAGTCAAATTCACCCCTCCACTTT.

The chain couples TRBV6-6 to TRBJ2-1, with D unresolved. Germline V lookup: CDR1 MNHNY, CDR2 SVGAGI (reference sequence). CDR3 size: 10 residues. The germline V and J ends were trimmed by 4 bases and 10 bases, with 5 bases remaining between them. The CDR3 DNA sequence: TGTGCCAGCAGTTCACAGGAGCAGTTCTTC. The encoded protein is CASSSQEQFF.

This chain's CDR3 is CASSLFDSGYGYTF. The CDR3 region has the DNA TGTGCCAGCAGCTTATTTGACTCAGGGTATGGCTACACCTTC. The chain has TRBV7-2 and TRBJ1-2, with D possibly being TRBD1 (5 bases). V lost 2 bases and J lost 5, with 12 bases in between. The CDR3 is 14 residues long. CDR1 is SGHTA, CDR2 FQGNSA, per germline.

This clone showed up just a few times. The DNA of the CDR3 is TGTGCCTGGAGTTCCGCGGCCAACAATGAGCAGTTCTTC. It codes for CAWSSAANNEQFF. V is TRBV30 and J is TRBJ2-1; D unclear. Trimming removed 2 bases at V and 5 bases at J, with 10 bases between. CDR1 is GTSNPN and CDR2 is SVGIG in the germline V gene (reference sequence). The CDR3 has 13 amino acids.